Presented here are 16 T cell receptor beta chains from one specimen sequenced in a study of cytomegalovirus exposure and HLA in healthy donors. PCR involved 60 Vbeta and 13 Jbeta primers. Libraries were prepared by immunoSEQ multiplex PCR; TCRdb keeps only in-frame clonotypes and omits some of them. This sample carries about 90,000 clones, around 66% of them seen once, and the ten largest clones take about 3.9%. Sequencing was done on a sample of PBMCs. Every receptor here comes from a man younger than 45 in good health and CMV-seronegative.

This clone was seen a few times. The chain is built from TRBV5-5 and TRBJ1-1; D not certain. V was clipped by 4 bases and J by 0 bases, with 10 bases between them. The CDR3 sequence is 14 residues long. Germline-derived CDR1 and CDR2 are SGHKS and YYEKEE (reference sequence). The DNA for the CDR3 is TGTGCCAGCAGCCTACAGATTATGAACACTGAAGCTTTCTTT. This sequence encodes CASSLQIMNTEAFF.

Details on this clone: Germline and junction disagree at one end, which may indicate a read error. The rearrangement links TRBV7-9 to TRBJ1-5; perhaps TRBD1 as D (5 bases). Germline V lookup: CDR1 SEHNR, CDR2 FQNEAQ (reference sequence). The CDR3 spans 17 residues. CDR3 coding DNA: TGTTCCAGCAGCTTAGGGGCTAGGAGGGTCGGCGATCAGCCCCAGCATTTT. This gives the protein CSSSLGARRVGDQPQHF.

This chain connects TRBV9 to TRBJ2-7, with no clear D. Trimming removed 0 bases from V and 6 bases from J, with 10 bases in between. This CDR3 comprises 13 residues. Germline CDR1 reads SGDLS; CDR2 reads YYNGEE. The CDR3, as DNA: TGTGCCAGCAGCGTAGTCTCCCGCGGCGAGCAGTACTTC. This sequence encodes CASSVVSRGEQYF.

This chain joins TRBV18 and TRBJ2-5; D call uncertain. The V end was cut by 2 bases, the J end by 2 bases, with 6 bases between. CDR3 length: 13 residues. In germline, CDR1 is KGHSH, CDR2 LQKENI. The CDR3 DNA follows: TGTGCCAGCTCACCAAATTCACAAGAGACCCAGTACTTC. It is translated as CASSPNSQETQYF.

This chain connects TRBV5-1 to TRBJ2-7; TRBD2 agrees at 7 bases. Losses at the gene ends were 0 bases for V and 4 bases for J; bases not matched to a gene: 4. CDR3 size: 14 residues. Germline CDR1 SGHRS, CDR2 YFSETQ. CDR3 nucleotide sequence: TGCGCCAGCAGCTTGGGCGGGAGCGGGTACGAGCAGTACTTC. Residues: CASSLGGSGYEQYF.

V and J are TRBV21-1 and TRBJ2-2; the table's TRBD1 call for D was not verified on the DNA. TRBV21-1 is a documented pseudogene. The length of the CDR3 is 18 residues. The CDR3 protein is CASSNAVPGQGGTGELFF. The CDR3 DNA is TGTGCCAGCAGCAATGCGGTCCCGGGACAGGGTGGCACCGGGGAGCTGTTTTTT.

The chain links TRBV4-2 to TRBJ2-7, with D perhaps matching TRBD1 (6 bases). Germline CDR1 is LGHNA and CDR2 is YNFKEQ. Trimming removed 0 bases at V and 6 bases at J, with 9 bases between. This CDR3 is 13 amino acids long. Here the CDR3 DNA reads TGTGCCAGCAGCCAAGAAACAGGGTTCGAGCAGTACTTC. The encoded protein is CASSQETGFEQYF.

The chain combines TRBV6-5 with TRBJ2-1, with 9 bases matching TRBD2. The germline CDR1 and CDR2 sequences are MNHEY and SVGAGI. This CDR3 spans 15 amino acids. The trim removed 6 bases at V and 5 bases at J, leaving 8 bases unmatched. CDR3 sequence (DNA): TGTGCCAGCAGGGCGGGAGGGCCGGTACACAATGAGCAGTTCTTC. It encodes CASRAGGPVHNEQFF.

The genes are TRBV19 and TRBJ1-2; D is ambiguous. The CDR3 has 18 amino acids. Trimming stripped 10 bases from V and 3 bases from J, with 30 bases between. Germline V lookup: CDR1 LNHDA, CDR2 SQIVND (reference sequence). The CDR3 reads CATTPRSEGPSFDYGYTF. The CDR3 nucleotides are TGTGCCACCACACCTCGGTCGGAGGGCCCCAGTTTTGACTATGGCTACACCTTC.

The chain employs TRBV9 and TRBJ2-3; TRBD2 agrees at 11 bases. The CDR3 contains 17 residues. The germline V gene has CDR1 SGDLS and CDR2 YYNGEE. Trimming at V came to 3 bases and at J to 3 bases, leaving 9 bases not matched to a gene. The CDR3 loop is CASSDSRLAGPTDTQYF. In nucleotides, the CDR3 is TGTGCCAGCAGCGATAGTCGACTAGCGGGGCCGACAGATACGCAGTATTTT.

Here the CDR3 DNA reads TGTGCCAGCAGCTTATTGGCAGACAAGGCATCAGAAAAACTGTTTTTT. This sequence encodes CASSLLADKASEKLFF. The chain links TRBV7-9 to TRBJ1-4; D is undetermined. Trimming removed 2 bases at V and 8 bases at J, with 18 bases between. Germline values: CDR1 SEHNR, CDR2 FQNEAQ (reference sequence). The CDR3 loop spans 16 amino acids.

This chain joins TRBV7-6 and TRBJ2-1; 8 bases align to TRBD2. Germline-derived CDR1 and CDR2 are SGHVS and FNYEAQ. V lost 0 bases to trimming and J lost 6 bases; unmatched junction nucleotides: 1. The CDR3 has 14 residues. The CDR3 nucleotides are TGTGCCAGCAGCTTAGCAGGGACTAGCAATGAGCAGTTCTTC. Translated: CASSLAGTSNEQFF.

The rearrangement uses TRBV15 and TRBJ2-5; a weak D match, TRBD2 (6 bases). V lost 0 bases and J lost 2, with 16 bases in between. The CDR3 is made up of 17 amino acids. Germline V CDR1 and CDR2: LNHNV, YYDKDF (reference sequence). This chain's CDR3 is CATSRDPRLGLQETQYF. The CDR3 DNA is TGTGCCACCAGCAGAGATCCTAGACTAGGCTTACAAGAGACCCAGTACTTC.

The sample holds a few counts of this clone. The V and J genes are TRBV6-6 and TRBJ1-1; D might be TRBD1 (6 bases). This CDR3 contains 12 residues. Per germline, CDR1 MNHNY and CDR2 SVGAGI (reference sequence). V was cut by 6 bases and J by 7 bases, with 12 bases left in between. The CDR3 is CASSPYRDEAFF. CDR3 DNA sequence: TGTGCCAGCAGCCCCTACAGGGATGAAGCTTTCTTT.

This chain uses TRBV5-4 with TRBJ2-3; 8 nucleotides agree with TRBD2. The germline CDR1 and CDR2 sequences are SGHNT and YYREEE (reference sequence). The length of the CDR3 is 18 residues. The trim removed 2 bases at V and 3 bases at J, leaving 14 bases unmatched. CDR3 region: CASSLPGGPTPPTDTQYF. DNA for the CDR3: TGTGCCAGCAGCTTACCGGGGGGGCCCACCCCCCCTACAGATACGCAGTATTTT.

V usage is TRBV5-4 and J usage is TRBJ1-4; D perhaps matches TRBD1 (5 bases). The CDR3 has 16 residues. Germline V gene lookup returns CDR1 SGHNT and CDR2 YYREEE (reference sequence). With 4 bases removed from V and 4 bases from J, the gap between germline ends came to 17 bases. In DNA form, the CDR3 reads TGTGCCAGCAGCGTGCGGACCGTGGGGCTTAATGAAAAACTGTTTTTT. Its translation: CASSVRTVGLNEKLFF. Drawing the rest from reference TRBV5-4 and TRBJ1-4, the complete variable domain is ETGVTQSPTHLIKTRGQQVTLRCSSQSGHNTVSWYQQALGQGPQFIFQYYREEENGRGNFPPRFSGLQFPNYSSELNVNALELDDSALYLCASSVRTVGLNEKLFFGSGTQLSVL.